The 22 T cell receptor beta chains below come from one sample, sequenced in a study of shared T cell receptors in the human thymus. Only in-frame clones appear in the TCRdb table, and some are missing; sequencing was by immunoSEQ multiplex PCR. In the table there are 720,000 or so clones, 80% to 90% of which are singletons. These data also formed part of another study, on human thymus T cells.

The sample consisted of thymocytes. The receptor set was obtained from a girl under three years old with a congenital heart defect.

This sequence joins TRBV6-1 and TRBJ2-5, with D possibly being TRBD1 (5 bases). V was pared by 2 bases and J by 5 bases, with 21 bases between. The germline V gene has CDR1 MNHNS and CDR2 SASEGT. This CDR3 region has 17 residues. The DNA of the CDR3 is TGTGCCAGCAGTGAAATCAGGGCGGTGTGGGGCAGGGAGACCCAGTACTTC. It codes for CASSEIRAVWGRETQYF.

The chain joins TRBV14 to TRBJ1-1; 7 bases match TRBD1. J lost 5 bases, V lost 1 base, and 13 bases had no gene match. Looked up from germline, CDR1 is SGHDN and CDR2 is FVKESK. The CDR3 runs 17 residues. The chain's CDR3 is CASSQGLDRRKGTEAFF. In DNA, the CDR3 is TGTGCCAGCAGCCAAGGCTTGGACAGGCGCAAGGGGACTGAAGCTTTCTTT.

Here the CDR3 reads CASSGTPQGALGSPLHF. DNA for the CDR3: TGTGCCAGCAGCGGAACCCCACAGGGGGCCCTGGGTTCACCCCTCCACTTT. The chain combines TRBV9 with TRBJ1-6; 9 nucleotides agree with TRBD1. Germline V lookup: CDR1 SGDLS, CDR2 YYNGEE. The CDR3 is 17 residues long. The V and J ends lost 3 bases and 9 bases, in that order; junction bases with no gene match: 13.

The chain links TRBV6-5 to TRBJ2-1, with 10 nucleotides matching TRBD2. Germline CDR1 and CDR2: MNHEY and SVGAGI. The CDR3 has 14 residues. V lost 6 bases and J lost 2; bases outside the gene matches: 1. As DNA, the CDR3 is TGTGCCAGCAGGAGCGGGGGGGCCTACAATGAGCAGTTCTTC. The encoded protein is CASRSGGAYNEQFF.

This clone appeared a few times. The chain combines TRBV2 with TRBJ1-5; D might be TRBD1 (6 bases). The V gene's germline CDR1 is SNHLY and CDR2 FYNNEI. The CDR3 loop spans 16 amino acids. Trimming stripped 3 bases from V and 4 bases from J, with 16 bases between. Written as DNA, the CDR3 is TGTGCCAGCAGTGAGCGCGCAGGGGCAGGGAATCAGCCCCAGCATTTT. Its protein product is CASSERAGAGNQPQHF.

J is TRBJ1-2 and V is TRBV23-1, with D perhaps matching TRBD1 (5 bases). TRBV23-1 is an ORF, with its function uncertain. V dropped 0 bases and J dropped 7 bases, with 15 bases sitting between them. CDR3 length: 15 residues. CDR3 amino acids: CASSQSVGRDSGYTF. CDR3 nucleotides: TGCGCCAGCAGTCAATCGGTTGGCAGGGACTCTGGCTACACCTTC.

This chain joins TRBV28 and TRBJ2-7; tentative D call: TRBD2 (5 bases). The germline V gene encodes CDR1 MDHEN and CDR2 SYDVKM. Trimming stripped 3 bases from V and 3 bases from J, with 21 bases between. The CDR3 spans 17 residues. The CDR3 region is CASSFPVGGVEGYEQYF. CDR3 nucleotides: TGTGCCAGCAGTTTCCCGGTCGGTGGGGTTGAGGGCTACGAGCAGTACTTC.

The rearrangement uses TRBV2 and TRBJ2-7; 7 bases align to TRBD2. J gave up 2 bases and V 7 bases, and 11 bases lay outside the gene matches. From germline, CDR1 is SNHLY and CDR2 FYNNEI. There are 15 residues in the CDR3. CDR3 in DNA: TGTGCCAGCACCGAGGGAGGGCCAGGGACCTACGAGCAGTACTTC. Its translation: CASTEGGPGTYEQYF.

The chain joins TRBV5-4 to TRBJ2-7; 8 bases map to TRBD1. Losses at the gene ends were 3 bases for V and 4 bases for J; bases not matched to a gene: 15. The CDR3 sequence is 17 residues long. Looked up from germline, CDR1 is SGHNT and CDR2 is YYREEE (reference sequence). CDR3 amino acids: CASSYWTRTGRAYEQYF. The CDR3 region has the DNA TGTGCCAGCAGCTACTGGACACGGACAGGGAGAGCGTACGAGCAGTACTTC.

The rearrangement links TRBV5-6 to TRBJ2-7; 9 bases line up with TRBD2. Trimming at V came to 4 bases and at J to 2 bases, leaving 10 bases not matched to a gene. Per germline, CDR1 SGHDT and CDR2 YYEEEE. This CDR3 region has 16 residues. Here the CDR3 reads CASSLPSASGAYEQYF. In DNA, the CDR3 is TGTGCCAGCAGCCTTCCATCCGCTAGCGGGGCCTACGAGCAGTACTTC. The full variable domain, its missing parts supplied by reference TRBV5-6 and TRBJ2-7, is DAGVTQSPTHLIKTRGQQVTLRCSPKSGHDTVSWYQQALGQGPQFIFQYYEEEERQRGNFPDRFSGHQFPNYSSELNVNALLLGDSALYLCASSLPSASGAYEQYFGPGTRLTVT.

The chain has TRBV27 and TRBJ1-2; a weak D match, TRBD1 (5 bases). The V gene lost 6 bases and the J gene lost 8 bases, with 13 bases spanning the gap. Germline V CDR1 and CDR2: MNHEY, SMNVEV (reference sequence). This CDR3 has 12 amino acids. CDR3 DNA: TGTGCCAGCAGCAACACGCGGGGCGGCTACACCTTC. Its translation: CASSNTRGGYTF.

This chain joins TRBV5-1 and TRBJ2-1; D is possibly TRBD2 (5 bases). The germline V and J ends were trimmed by 5 bases and 3 bases, with 9 bases remaining between them. Germline-derived CDR1 and CDR2 are SGHRS and YFSETQ. CDR3 length: 13 amino acids. The CDR3 sequence is CASRSGDYNEQFF. Here the CDR3 DNA reads TGCGCCAGCAGATCCGGGGACTACAATGAGCAGTTCTTC.

This chain joins TRBV19 and TRBJ2-3; the match to TRBD2 covers 14 bases. CDR3 length equals 18 residues. Unmatched junction bases numbered 13, after V lost 7 bases and J lost 4 bases. CDR1 is LNHDA, CDR2 SQIVND, per germline (reference sequence). The CDR3 DNA is TGTGCCAGTAATCAGGCGACTAGCGGGGGGGCCTTCCCAGATACGCAGTATTTT. Its protein is CASNQATSGGAFPDTQYF.

The V gene is TRBV11-2, the J gene TRBJ1-1; TRBD1 matches at 12 bases. Germline V lookup: CDR1 SGHAT, CDR2 FQNNGV. Trimming removed 1 base from V and 4 bases from J; junction bases left unmatched: 4. This CDR3 contains 16 residues. CDR3 amino acids: CASSLGDRGLCTEAFF. DNA of the CDR3: TGTGCCAGCAGCTTAGGGGACAGGGGGCTATGCACTGAAGCTTTCTTT.

This chain uses TRBV7-2 with TRBJ2-1, with 11 positions matching TRBD1. CDR3 length equals 17 residues. The germline CDR1 and CDR2 sequences are SGHTA and FQGNSA. V was pared by 1 base and J by 6 bases, with 8 bases of the junction left unmatched. CDR3 amino acids: CASSLVFTGQGVNEQFF. The CDR3 DNA reads as TGTGCCAGCAGCTTAGTCTTTACGGGACAGGGGGTCAATGAGCAGTTCTTC.

This clone appeared once. The chain carries TRBV4-3 and TRBJ1-2, with D possibly matching TRBD1 (5 bases). The CDR3 sequence is 15 residues long. V was clipped by 1 base and J by 3 bases, with 12 bases between them. Per germline, CDR1 LGHNA and CDR2 YSLEER. Here the CDR3 reads CASSQGGREDYGYTF. CDR3 nucleotide sequence: TGCGCCAGCAGCCAAGGGGGCAGGGAAGACTATGGCTACACCTTC.

The chain recombines TRBV29-1 with TRBJ2-5; D not certain. V was pared by 4 bases and J by 2 bases, with 5 bases between. Germline CDR1 and CDR2: SQVTM and ANQGSEA. The CDR3 length is 11 residues. The DNA of the CDR3 is TGCAGCGTTGTTCAACAAGAGACCCAGTACTTC. Amino acid sequence: CSVVQQETQYF.

The J gene is TRBJ1-2, the V gene TRBV6-1, with D perhaps matching TRBD1 (6 bases). V gave up 8 bases and J gave up 8 bases, with 21 bases separating them. The CDR3 sequence is 14 residues long. Germline V gives CDR1 MNHNS, CDR2 SASEGT. CDR3 DNA sequence: TGTGCCAGCCCGAGGGGGAGGGGTTTGAAGGGCTACACCTTC. Translated, it gives CASPRGRGLKGYTF.

This chain joins TRBV7-9 and TRBJ2-3, with D maybe TRBD2 (7 bases). V lost 1 base, J lost 13 bases, and 30 bases lay in between. Germline CDR1 reads SEHNR; CDR2 reads FQNEAQ (reference sequence). The CDR3 runs to 18 residues. CDR3 residues: CASSLVGGPGDRHANKYF. In DNA, the CDR3 is TGTGCCAGCAGCTTAGTGGGGGGGCCAGGAGATAGACATGCCAACAAGTATTTT.

This rearrangement joins TRBV4-3 to TRBJ1-3; 11 positions agree with TRBD1. Germline CDR1 and CDR2: LGHNA and YSLEER. The CDR3 covers 18 residues. V was clipped by 3 bases and J by 0 bases; unmatched bases: 7. The CDR3 region has the DNA TGCGCCAGCAGCCAGGACAGGGGGCTAAGCCCCTCTGGAAACACCATATATTTT. Protein sequence: CASSQDRGLSPSGNTIYF.

The rearrangement links TRBV12-5 to TRBJ1-5; D ambiguous. CDR3 length: 12 amino acids. The germline gives CDR1 LGHNT, CDR2 FRNRAP. The V and J ends lost 5 bases and 5 bases respectively, with 7 bases between them. The CDR3 is CASGNSDQPQHF. In DNA, the CDR3 is TGTGCTAGTGGTAACTCTGATCAGCCCCAGCATTTT.

This clone was observed a handful of times. V usage is TRBV7-9 and J usage is TRBJ1-2; D possibly corresponds to TRBD1 (5 bases). From germline, CDR1 is SEHNR and CDR2 FQNEAQ (reference sequence). The V and J ends lost 5 bases and 6 bases respectively, with 22 bases between them. CDR3 length: 16 residues. CDR3 sequence reads: CASSPPRDSKKDGYTF. Written as DNA, the CDR3 is TGTGCCAGCAGCCCCCCGCGGGACTCAAAAAAGGATGGCTACACCTTC.